The rows below give T cell receptor beta chains drawn from one sample of a study of Ad26.COV2.S vaccination and SARS-CoV-2 variants. The assay was immunoSEQ multiplex PCR, and TCRdb's table has in-frame clones only and misses some. The sample has fewer than 500,000 clones, approximately 90% seen once. The source was peripheral blood, collected in a trial of Ad26.COV2.S vaccine versus placebo. The receptor source for this set is a person between 18 and 65 years old who received the Ad26.COV2.S COVID-19 vaccine or a placebo. The CDR3 runs from the conserved cysteine through the conserved F or W. D genes are given only for firm matches. Size is stated for part of the rows, as once, few or many counts, or as a class when the clone is expanded.

d_call: TRBD2
clone_size: .
j_call: TRBJ2-3
v_call: TRBV9
cdr3_nt: TGTGCCAGCAGCGTTAGCGGGAGATCGGATACGCAGTATTTT
cdr3_aa: CASSVSGRSDTQYF

d_call: .
clone_size: .
j_call: TRBJ1-1
v_call: TRBV2
cdr3_nt: TGTGCCAGCAGAGCCACAGGGTACACTGAAGCTTTCTTT
cdr3_aa: CASRATGYTEAFF

d_call: TRBD1
clone_size: .
j_call: TRBJ2-7
v_call: TRBV5-4
cdr3_nt: TGTGCCAGCAGCTCGGGACAGGGGCGGCACGAGCAGTACTTC
cdr3_aa: CASSSGQGRHEQYF

d_call: .
clone_size: .
j_call: TRBJ1-5
v_call: TRBV5-1
cdr3_nt: TGCGCCAGCAGCTTATTTGGGGGTGATCAGCCCCAGCATTTT
cdr3_aa: CASSLFGGDQPQHF

d_call: TRBD1
clone_size: .
j_call: TRBJ2-2
v_call: TRBV11-3
cdr3_nt: TGTGCCAGCAGCTTAAGGTTCGGGACAGGCTACCCGACGAACACCGGGGAGCTGTTTTTT
cdr3_aa: CASSLRFGTGYPTNTGELFF

d_call: .
clone_size: .
j_call: TRBJ2-7
v_call: TRBV5-4
cdr3_nt: TGTGCCAGCAGCTTATGGACAGCTCTGAGCTCCTACGAGCAGTACTTC
cdr3_aa: CASSLWTALSSYEQYF

d_call: .
clone_size: .
j_call: TRBJ1-3
v_call: TRBV12-3/TRBV12-4
cdr3_nt: TGTGCCAGCAGCAACCGACCTGGAAACACCATATATTTT
cdr3_aa: CASSNRPGNTIYF

d_call: .
clone_size: .
j_call: TRBJ2-5
v_call: TRBV5-4
cdr3_nt: TGTGCCAGCAGCTTGACCCTCGGGGAGACCCAGTACTTC
cdr3_aa: CASSLTLGETQYF

d_call: .
clone_size: .
j_call: TRBJ2-7
v_call: TRBV6-1
cdr3_nt: TGTGCCAGCAGTGAATTCTCCTACGAGCAGTACTTC
cdr3_aa: CASSEFSYEQYF

d_call: .
clone_size: .
j_call: TRBJ1-2
v_call: TRBV6-5
cdr3_nt: TGTGCCGTTGGGTTTGGGTACTATGGCTACACCTTC
cdr3_aa: CAVGFGYYGYTF

d_call: TRBD2
clone_size: once
j_call: TRBJ2-1
v_call: TRBV4-2
cdr3_nt: TGTGCCAGCAGCCACCACCTACTAGCGACCTCCTACAATGAGCAGTTCTTC
cdr3_aa: CASSHHLLATSYNEQFF

d_call: TRBD1
clone_size: .
j_call: TRBJ2-7
v_call: TRBV18
cdr3_nt: TGTGCCAGCTCACAAGGGACAGGCTACGAGCAGTACTTC
cdr3_aa: CASSQGTGYEQYF

d_call: TRBD1
clone_size: .
j_call: TRBJ2-2
v_call: TRBV5-1
cdr3_nt: TGCGCCAGCAGCCCTGGGACAGGGGGGATCCAGAACACCGGGGAGCTGTTTTTT
cdr3_aa: CASSPGTGGIQNTGELFF

d_call: .
clone_size: .
j_call: TRBJ2-5
v_call: TRBV20-1
cdr3_nt: TGCAGTGCCGGCCGGGAGACCCAGTACTTC
cdr3_aa: CSAGRETQYF

d_call: .
clone_size: few
j_call: TRBJ1-2
v_call: TRBV14
cdr3_nt: TGTGCCAGCAGCCAAGATGCGTCCCCTAACTATGGCTACACCTTC
cdr3_aa: CASSQDASPNYGYTF

d_call: .
clone_size: few
j_call: TRBJ2-2
v_call: TRBV6-5
cdr3_nt: TGTGCCAGCAGTTACTCTCAGGCCGGGGAGCTGTTTTTT
cdr3_aa: CASSYSQAGELFF

d_call: TRBD1
clone_size: .
j_call: TRBJ1-5
v_call: TRBV10-3
cdr3_nt: TGTGCCATCAGTGATGAACAGGGGGCGGGTCAGCCCCAGCATTTT
cdr3_aa: CAISDEQGAGQPQHF

d_call: TRBD2
clone_size: .
j_call: TRBJ2-7
v_call: TRBV7-2
cdr3_nt: TGTGCCAGCAGCTTTATGGCGGGGGTACTAAGCGAGCAGTACTTC
cdr3_aa: CASSFMAGVLSEQYF

d_call: .
clone_size: .
j_call: TRBJ2-1
v_call: TRBV4-3
cdr3_nt: TGCGCCAGCAGCCAAGATCGGTTTGGGGACCTCGACCTCCCTGAGCAGTTCTTC
cdr3_aa: CASSQDRFGDLDLPEQFF

d_call: TRBD1
clone_size: .
j_call: TRBJ2-7
v_call: TRBV29-1
cdr3_nt: TGCAGCGCTAGGACAGGGGCGGCCTACGAGCAGTACTTC
cdr3_aa: CSARTGAAYEQYF

d_call: .
clone_size: .
j_call: TRBJ2-5
v_call: TRBV2
cdr3_nt: TGTGCCAGCGGAGCGCTTGACGAGACCCAGTACTTC
cdr3_aa: CASGALDETQYF

d_call: .
clone_size: .
j_call: TRBJ2-3
v_call: TRBV7-8
cdr3_nt: TGTGCCAGCAGCTTCGCTAGCACAGATACGCAGTATTTT
cdr3_aa: CASSFASTDTQYF

d_call: TRBD2
clone_size: .
j_call: TRBJ2-2
v_call: TRBV7-9
cdr3_nt: TGTGCCAGCAGCTTAGCAGCGGGAGCTTCCGGGGAGCTGTTTTTT
cdr3_aa: CASSLAAGASGELFF

d_call: .
clone_size: .
j_call: TRBJ1-1
v_call: TRBV10-3
cdr3_nt: TGTGCCATCAGTTTTACAGCTAACACTGAAGCTTTCTTT
cdr3_aa: CAISFTANTEAFF

d_call: .
clone_size: .
j_call: TRBJ2-1
v_call: TRBV6-5
cdr3_nt: TGTGCCAGCAGCCGAACTCTTGACAATGAGCAGTTCTTC
cdr3_aa: CASSRTLDNEQFF

d_call: TRBD1
clone_size: .
j_call: TRBJ2-3
v_call: TRBV4-3
cdr3_nt: TGCGCCAGCAGCACTCCCGGGACAGACAATCGACCACCGCCTAGCACAGATACGCAGTATTTT
cdr3_aa: CASSTPGTDNRPPPSTDTQYF

d_call: TRBD2
clone_size: .
j_call: TRBJ2-7
v_call: TRBV6-5
cdr3_nt: TGTGCCAGCAGTCGAGCGGGAGAGTCCTACGAGCAGTACTTC
cdr3_aa: CASSRAGESYEQYF